These T cell receptor beta chains were read from a single sample in a study of cytomegalovirus exposure and HLA in healthy donors. Using immunoSEQ multiplex PCR, the repertoire was profiled, and TCRdb retains in-frame clones only, with some absent. The sample comprises tens of thousands of clones, approximately 90% of which are singletons, and about 2.2% rests with the top ten. Sequencing input: PBMCs. These TCRs come from a man under 40 in good health and CMV-seronegative. Both conserved end residues are part of each CDR3. Each record gives: V gene, J gene, clone size, D gene, CDR3 DNA, CDR3 protein. A D gene is named only where the DNA matches it firmly. The listing skips clone size in some rows; elsewhere it reads once, few, many or a size class.

v_call: TRBV10-3
j_call: TRBJ1-6
clone_size: once
d_call: NA
cdr3_nt: TGTGCCATCAGTGATACGGGGTACAATAATTCACCCCTCCACTTT
cdr3_aa: CAISDTGYNNSPLHF

v_call: TRBV5-1
j_call: TRBJ2-7
clone_size: NA
d_call: TRBD2
cdr3_nt: TGCGCCAGCAGCCCCCGACTAGCGGGGGTCTACGAGCAGTACTTC
cdr3_aa: CASSPRLAGVYEQYF

v_call: TRBV5-6
j_call: TRBJ2-3
clone_size: NA
d_call: NA
cdr3_nt: TGTGCCAGCAGCCTCGTAGGGGTTGGCCAAACAGATACGCAGTATTTT
cdr3_aa: CASSLVGVGQTDTQYF

v_call: TRBV29-1
j_call: TRBJ2-7
clone_size: NA
d_call: TRBD2
cdr3_nt: TGCAGCGTCTTAAGACTAGCGGGCATCTCCTACGAGCAGTACTTC
cdr3_aa: CSVLRLAGISYEQYF

v_call: TRBV4-2
j_call: TRBJ1-1
clone_size: NA
d_call: TRBD1
cdr3_nt: TGTGCCAGCAGCCAAGAGGAGAGTGTAGGACAGGGGTGGACTGAAGCTTTCTTT
cdr3_aa: CASSQEESVGQGWTEAFF

v_call: TRBV28
j_call: TRBJ2-5
clone_size: NA
d_call: TRBD2
cdr3_nt: TGTGCCAGCAGTGATCATACTAGCGGGAGTGGTGAGACCCAGTACTTC
cdr3_aa: CASSDHTSGSGETQYF

v_call: TRBV6-5
j_call: TRBJ2-7
clone_size: NA
d_call: NA
cdr3_nt: TGTGCCAGCAGCCCGGAGAAGAACTACGAGCAGTACTTC
cdr3_aa: CASSPEKNYEQYF

v_call: TRBV19
j_call: TRBJ2-7
clone_size: NA
d_call: NA
cdr3_nt: TGTGCCAGTAGTTCACCGGGACAAACCTTCTACGAGCAGTACTTC
cdr3_aa: CASSSPGQTFYEQYF

v_call: TRBV9
j_call: TRBJ2-1
clone_size: NA
d_call: TRBD2
cdr3_nt: TGTGCCAGCAGCGTAAAGGCGGGGGGTACGTACAATGAGCAGTTCTTC
cdr3_aa: CASSVKAGGTYNEQFF

v_call: TRBV11-2
j_call: TRBJ1-1
clone_size: once
d_call: NA
cdr3_nt: TGTGCCAGCAGCTTAGACGCGGCAGCCACTGAAGCTTTCTTT
cdr3_aa: CASSLDAAATEAFF

v_call: TRBV28
j_call: TRBJ1-4
clone_size: once
d_call: NA
cdr3_nt: TGTGCCAGCAGTCCTTCAGGGTTGAATGAAAAACTGTTTTTT
cdr3_aa: CASSPSGLNEKLFF

v_call: TRBV7-8
j_call: TRBJ2-7
clone_size: NA
d_call: TRBD1
cdr3_nt: TGTGCCAGCAGCCAACGGACAGGTCCCTCCTACGAGCAGTACTTC
cdr3_aa: CASSQRTGPSYEQYF

v_call: TRBV6-1
j_call: TRBJ2-1
clone_size: NA
d_call: NA
cdr3_nt: TGTGCCAGCAGTACCTGGGCCCCCAATGAGCAGTTCTTC
cdr3_aa: CASSTWAPNEQFF

v_call: TRBV30
j_call: TRBJ2-1
clone_size: NA
d_call: TRBD2
cdr3_nt: TGTGCCTGGAGTGTACTAGCGGGAGAGGTTAATGAGCAGTTCTTC
cdr3_aa: CAWSVLAGEVNEQFF

v_call: TRBV6-1
j_call: TRBJ1-2
clone_size: NA
d_call: NA
cdr3_nt: TGTGCCAGCAGTGAAGGAGTCGGTTACGGGGGCTATGGCTACACCTTC
cdr3_aa: CASSEGVGYGGYGYTF

v_call: TRBV4-2
j_call: TRBJ1-2
clone_size: NA
d_call: NA
cdr3_nt: TGTGCCAGCAGCCAAGTCCGAGGGTCGAGCGGCTACACCTTC
cdr3_aa: CASSQVRGSSGYTF

v_call: TRBV27
j_call: TRBJ2-5
clone_size: NA
d_call: NA
cdr3_nt: TGTGCCAGCGGAGGAAGTAAGGGGACCCAGTACTTC
cdr3_aa: CASGGSKGTQYF

v_call: TRBV6-1
j_call: TRBJ2-1
clone_size: NA
d_call: TRBD2
cdr3_nt: TGTGCCAGCAGTCAAGCGGGAGCCTACAATGAGCAGTTCTTC
cdr3_aa: CASSQAGAYNEQFF

v_call: TRBV5-4
j_call: TRBJ2-5
clone_size: NA
d_call: TRBD2
cdr3_nt: TGTGCCAGCAGCACGGAGGTAGCGGGGGGTCGAGAGACCCAGTACTTC
cdr3_aa: CASSTEVAGGRETQYF

v_call: TRBV2
j_call: TRBJ1-1
clone_size: NA
d_call: NA
cdr3_nt: TGTGCCAGCAGGGCAGGGTGGAACACTGAAGCTTTCTTT
cdr3_aa: CASRAGWNTEAFF

v_call: TRBV5-4
j_call: TRBJ1-2
clone_size: NA
d_call: NA
cdr3_nt: TGTGCCAGCAGCTTAAGGACGGGATACTATGGCTACACCTTC
cdr3_aa: CASSLRTGYYGYTF

v_call: TRBV28
j_call: TRBJ2-7
clone_size: NA
d_call: NA
cdr3_nt: TGTGCCAGCAGGGGAGAGGGGGGGCAATTCTCGGACGAGCAGTACTTC
cdr3_aa: CASRGEGGQFSDEQYF

v_call: TRBV7-2
j_call: TRBJ2-2
clone_size: NA
d_call: TRBD1
cdr3_nt: TGTGCCAGCAGCTCTACTACAGGGGTAAACACCGGGGAGCTGTTTTTT
cdr3_aa: CASSSTTGVNTGELFF

v_call: TRBV7-2
j_call: TRBJ1-5
clone_size: NA
d_call: NA
cdr3_nt: TGTGCCAGCAGCTCAAGCCACAGGATCAATCAGCCCCAGCATTTT
cdr3_aa: CASSSSHRINQPQHF

v_call: TRBV5-1
j_call: TRBJ2-1
clone_size: NA
d_call: NA
cdr3_nt: TGCGCCAGCAGCTCGGGTAGCGGACTTGGGCCCTACAATGAGCAGTTCTTC
cdr3_aa: CASSSGSGLGPYNEQFF

v_call: TRBV5-1
j_call: TRBJ1-6
clone_size: few
d_call: NA
cdr3_nt: TGCGCCAGCAGTTCCGGGGGGGACTCACCCCTCCACTTT
cdr3_aa: CASSSGGDSPLHF

v_call: TRBV27
j_call: TRBJ2-7
clone_size: NA
d_call: NA
cdr3_nt: TGTGCCAGCAGTCAGGCGTCCGGGACACAATACGAGCAGTACTTC
cdr3_aa: CASSQASGTQYEQYF

v_call: TRBV28
j_call: TRBJ2-3
clone_size: NA
d_call: TRBD1
cdr3_nt: TGTGCCAGCAGTTTATGGAGACAGGGAGGCACAGATACGCAGTATTTT
cdr3_aa: CASSLWRQGGTDTQYF

v_call: TRBV28
j_call: TRBJ2-6
clone_size: NA
d_call: NA
cdr3_nt: TGTGCCAGCAGTTCAGGATACAGAACCTCTGGGGCCAACGTCCTGACTTTC
cdr3_aa: CASSSGYRTSGANVLTF

v_call: TRBV10-1
j_call: TRBJ1-2
clone_size: NA
d_call: NA
cdr3_nt: TGCGCCAGCCGAAGATTGGGAGGAACCTTCAAACCTTATGGCTACACCTTC
cdr3_aa: CASRRLGGTFKPYGYTF

v_call: TRBV4-2
j_call: TRBJ1-1
clone_size: NA
d_call: NA
cdr3_nt: TGTGCCAGCAGCCAAGGGAGGACAGCTCAGAACACTGAAGCTTTCTTT
cdr3_aa: CASSQGRTAQNTEAFF

v_call: TRBV5-8
j_call: TRBJ1-1
clone_size: once
d_call: NA
cdr3_nt: TGTGCCAGCAGCTTGGAGCAACGGGGAAACACTGAAGCTTTCTTT
cdr3_aa: CASSLEQRGNTEAFF

v_call: TRBV6-5
j_call: TRBJ2-3
clone_size: once
d_call: NA
cdr3_nt: TGTGCCAGCAGTTTACGGGACTCCCGTACGCAGTATTTT
cdr3_aa: CASSLRDSRTQYF

v_call: TRBV18
j_call: TRBJ2-1
clone_size: NA
d_call: TRBD1
cdr3_nt: TGTGCCAGCTCGCTCCGGGACAGGGCCGACAATGAGCAGTTCTTC
cdr3_aa: CASSLRDRADNEQFF

v_call: TRBV5-1
j_call: TRBJ2-3
clone_size: NA
d_call: TRBD2
cdr3_nt: TGCGCCAGCAGCTCCTGGCTTCCGGGACTAGCGGTTCAAGATACGCAGTATTTT
cdr3_aa: CASSSWLPGLAVQDTQYF

v_call: TRBV5-1
j_call: TRBJ1-4
clone_size: NA
d_call: TRBD1
cdr3_nt: TGCGCCAGCAGATCCGGGACAGAACTTGAAAAACTGTTTTTT
cdr3_aa: CASRSGTELEKLFF

v_call: TRBV28
j_call: TRBJ1-1
clone_size: few
d_call: NA
cdr3_nt: TGTGCCAGCATCGGGGGCGGGGGCACTGAAGCTTTCTTT
cdr3_aa: CASIGGGGTEAFF

v_call: TRBV27
j_call: TRBJ1-3
clone_size: NA
d_call: TRBD1
cdr3_nt: TGTGCCAGCAGCCAGACAGGGAACTCTGGAAACACCATATATTTT
cdr3_aa: CASSQTGNSGNTIYF

v_call: TRBV6-5
j_call: TRBJ1-2
clone_size: NA
d_call: NA
cdr3_nt: TGTGCCAGCAGTTCCCGGGGAGGGAAGAGGGATGGCTACACCTTC
cdr3_aa: CASSSRGGKRDGYTF

v_call: TRBV5-4
j_call: TRBJ2-1
clone_size: NA
d_call: TRBD2
cdr3_nt: TGTGCCAGCAGCGCACCCTCAGCGGGAGGGGTGAATGAGCAGTTCTTC
cdr3_aa: CASSAPSAGGVNEQFF

v_call: TRBV9
j_call: TRBJ1-2
clone_size: NA
d_call: NA
cdr3_nt: TGTGCCAGCAGTTCAAGCGGTCATGGCTACACCTTC
cdr3_aa: CASSSSGHGYTF

v_call: TRBV5-5
j_call: TRBJ1-1
clone_size: NA
d_call: NA
cdr3_nt: TGTGCCAGCAGCTCCCAACACAACACTGAAGCTTTCTTT
cdr3_aa: CASSSQHNTEAFF

v_call: TRBV6-1
j_call: TRBJ1-4
clone_size: NA
d_call: NA
cdr3_nt: TGTGCCAGCAGTGATATAATGAGGCGTATGGGACTGTTTTTT
cdr3_aa: CASSDIMRRMGLFF

v_call: TRBV28
j_call: TRBJ1-5
clone_size: NA
d_call: NA
cdr3_nt: TGTGCCAGCAGTTTATTTCCGACAGATAGCAATCAGCCCCAGCATTTT
cdr3_aa: CASSLFPTDSNQPQHF

v_call: TRBV7-9
j_call: TRBJ2-7
clone_size: NA
d_call: NA
cdr3_nt: TGTGCCAGCAGCCCCCCGACAGGCTACGAGCAGTACTTC
cdr3_aa: CASSPPTGYEQYF

v_call: TRBV2
j_call: TRBJ1-1
clone_size: NA
d_call: NA
cdr3_nt: TGTGCCAGCAGTGACCAGGGAGGTACTGAAGCTTTCTTT
cdr3_aa: CASSDQGGTEAFF

v_call: TRBV6-1
j_call: TRBJ2-5
clone_size: NA
d_call: TRBD1
cdr3_nt: TGTGCCAGTCTAGGGACAGGGGACGAGACCCAGTACTTC
cdr3_aa: CASLGTGDETQYF

v_call: TRBV2
j_call: TRBJ2-7
clone_size: NA
d_call: TRBD1
cdr3_nt: TGTGCCAGCAGCACGACAGGGATGAGCTACGAGCAGTACTTC
cdr3_aa: CASSTTGMSYEQYF

v_call: TRBV28
j_call: TRBJ2-7
clone_size: NA
d_call: TRBD2
cdr3_nt: TGTGCCAGCAGTTTTACATTAGCGGGACTTACCTACGAGCAGTACTTC
cdr3_aa: CASSFTLAGLTYEQYF

v_call: TRBV4-1
j_call: TRBJ2-2
clone_size: NA
d_call: NA
cdr3_nt: TGCGCCAGCAGCGAGCGGCCCGCCGGGGAGCTGTTTTTT
cdr3_aa: CASSERPAGELFF

v_call: TRBV7-9
j_call: TRBJ1-1
clone_size: NA
d_call: NA
cdr3_nt: TGTGCCAGCAGCTTAGAACAGCTCACTGAAGCTTTCTTT
cdr3_aa: CASSLEQLTEAFF

v_call: TRBV5-8
j_call: TRBJ1-3
clone_size: NA
d_call: NA
cdr3_nt: TGTGCCAGCAGCTTGGTTCCCGCGAGCTCTGGAAACACCATATATTTT
cdr3_aa: CASSLVPASSGNTIYF